This T cell receptor beta chain came from a study of tumor and adjacent non-tumor tissue in lung cancer. Germline V gives CDR1 SGHRS, CDR2 YFSETQ. The CDR3 sequence is 16 residues long. After removal of 1 base from V and 3 bases from J, the junction contained 5 bases not matched to a gene. TCRbeta libraries were built with three rounds of nested PCR, modified from ARM-PCR. TCRdb used MiXCR to reprocess the multiplex PCR reads, holding one entry per CDR3 protein. The repertoire holds 81,000 or so distinct CDR3 sequences, with more than 80% as singletons. RNA was extracted from bulk tissue without any cell sorting. The normal lung tissue was taken more than 3 cm from the tumor edge. Newly diagnosed lung cancer patients had thoracic surgery in China, August–late 2014, without prior chemotherapy.

The chain couples TRBV5-1 to TRBJ2-3; 10 bases are shared with TRBD2. The sequence derives from a man between 60 and 75 years old with non-small cell lung cancer. The sequenced material came from distant non-tumor lung tissue. This CDR3 is CASSLRVTSGTDTQYF. In DNA form, the CDR3 reads TGCGCCAGCAGCTTGAGGGTGACTAGCGGGACAGATACGCAGTATTTT.